Below, 31 T cell receptor beta chains from the same sample are listed, as sequenced in a study of cytomegalovirus exposure and HLA in healthy donors. It was with 60 Vbeta and 13 Jbeta primers that the PCR ran. Sequencing used immunoSEQ multiplex PCR; TCRdb keeps in-frame clones, though not all of them. The data show over 150,000 clones, more than 75% seen once. The material sequenced was PBMCs. These receptors all stem from a man aged 18 to 35 in good health and CMV-seropositive.

This sequence joins TRBV7-6 and TRBJ2-7; TRBD2 is a possible D gene (5 bases). Germline V gene lookup returns CDR1 SGHVS and CDR2 FNYEAQ. The CDR3 covers 16 residues. Between the trimmed V and J ends, which lost 3 bases and 5 bases, there was a span of 20 bases. The CDR3 loop reads CASSFRPEVPLNEQYF. The CDR3 nucleotides read TGTGCCAGCAGCTTCCGCCCGGAGGTCCCCCTTAACGAGCAGTACTTC.

The CDR3 sequence is CASSSERGFPYEQYF. Written as DNA, the CDR3 is TGTGCCAGCAGCAGTGAAAGGGGGTTCCCCTACGAGCAGTACTTC. The chain is built from TRBV2 and TRBJ2-7; perhaps TRBD1 as D (6 bases). Trimming removed 6 bases from V and 2 bases from J, with 17 bases in between. CDR3 size: 15 residues. In germline, CDR1 is SNHLY, CDR2 FYNNEI.

Turning to this clone: The sample carries other DNA sequences with the same CDR3. The chain couples TRBV5-1 to TRBJ1-5; D may be TRBD1 (5 bases). Trimming left V 0 bases short and J 5 bases short, with 6 bases between. The germline gives CDR1 SGHRS, CDR2 YFSETQ. The CDR3 is 13 residues long. CDR3 in amino acids: CASSLGGDQPQHF. CDR3 nucleotide sequence: TGCGCCAGCAGCTTGGGGGGCGATCAGCCCCAGCATTTT.

The chain links TRBV11-2 to TRBJ2-7; D is ambiguous. CDR3 length: 13 amino acids. The germline CDR1 and CDR2 sequences are SGHAT and FQNNGV. The V end was cut by 5 bases, the J end by 7 bases, with 15 bases between. CDR3: CASSPTYPREQYF. The CDR3 bases are TGTGCCAGCAGCCCCACCTACCCACGGGAGCAGTACTTC.

This clone was seen only a few times. This rearrangement joins TRBV29-1 to TRBJ2-7; D is undetermined. Trimming removed 0 bases from V and 4 bases from J, with 10 bases in between. The CDR3 is made up of 13 amino acids. CDR1 and CDR2 from the germline V gene are SQVTM and ANQGSEA. CDR3 amino acids: CSVEDGSLYEQYF. The DNA of the CDR3 is TGCAGCGTTGAAGATGGTTCCCTATACGAGCAGTACTTC.

This sequence joins TRBV27 and TRBJ2-5; 8 positions match TRBD2. The assigned J gene may be wrong: the sequence end matches TRBJ2-7 better. The length of the CDR3 is 14 residues. Per the germline V gene, CDR1 is MNHEY and CDR2 is SMNVEV (reference sequence). The CDR3 DNA is TGTGCCAGCAGTCCGGGGACTAGAGGCTACGAGCAGTACTTC. This encodes CASSPGTRGYEQYF.

This clone has a handful of counts. This rearrangement joins TRBV4-2 to TRBJ1-3, with 11 bases that match TRBD1. Germline CDR1 is LGHNA and CDR2 is YNFKEQ. J lost 3 bases, V lost 4 bases, and 8 bases had no gene match. This CDR3 contains 17 residues. DNA of the CDR3: TGTGCCAGCAGCCCACTCGGACAGGGGGCTAATGGAAACACCATATATTTT. Its protein is CASSPLGQGANGNTIYF.

The V call is TRBV9, the J call TRBJ2-7; TRBD2 agrees at 7 bases. The CDR3 extends over 13 amino acids. V lost 3 bases, J lost 5 bases, and 5 bases stayed unmatched. The germline V gene encodes CDR1 SGDLS and CDR2 YYNGEE. In nucleotides, the CDR3 is TGTGCCAGCAGCGCTCGGGAGGCAGACGAGCAGTACTTC. Amino acids: CASSAREADEQYF.

The V call is TRBV10-3, the J call TRBJ2-3; D is perhaps TRBD2 (5 bases). Germline CDR1 is ENHRY and CDR2 is SYGVKD. Trimming shortened V by 8 bases and J by 6 bases, and 18 bases separated the two germline ends. The CDR3 length is 14 residues. This CDR3 is CAISELENTDTQYF. In DNA, the CDR3 is TGTGCCATCTCCGAACTAGAGAATACCGATACGCAGTATTTT.

This clone has only one observation. The rearrangement links TRBV19 to TRBJ2-1, with 12 bases matching TRBD1. With 5 bases clipped from V and 7 bases from J, the junction kept 9 bases outside the gene matches. Germline loops: CDR1 LNHDA, CDR2 SQIVND (reference sequence). There are 16 residues in the CDR3. The chain's CDR3 is CASSRPGQGAGNEQFF. DNA for the CDR3: TGTGCCAGTAGTCGTCCGGGACAGGGGGCTGGGAATGAGCAGTTCTTC.

The chain combines TRBV2 with TRBJ2-5, with TRBD2 matching 7 bases. The CDR3 has 15 residues. The V and J ends lost 7 bases and 6 bases, in that order; junction bases with no gene match: 14. Germline V gene sequence: CDR1 SNHLY, CDR2 FYNNEI. The DNA of the CDR3 is TGTGCCAGCAAATACGAGCTAGCGGATCAACAGACCCAGTACTTC. Its protein product is CASKYELADQQTQYF.

The V gene is TRBV27, the J gene TRBJ2-1, with 8 positions matching TRBD1. CDR3 length: 16 amino acids. V trimming: 2 bases; J trimming: 7 bases; junction bases outside the gene matches: 10. The germline V gene has CDR1 MNHEY and CDR2 SMNVEV (reference sequence). Written as DNA, the CDR3 is TGTGCCAGCAGTTTACCCGGGACAGGAATGTTGAATGAGCAGTTCTTC. It specifies CASSLPGTGMLNEQFF.

V usage is TRBV5-1 and J usage is TRBJ2-5; 8 nucleotides agree with TRBD2. This CDR3 is built from 16 residues. Germline assignment: CDR1 SGHRS and CDR2 YFSETQ. V shed 0 bases, J shed 2 bases, and the junction held 6 bases outside the gene matches. The CDR3 here is CASSLVAGGEQETQYF. In DNA, the CDR3 is TGCGCCAGCAGCTTGGTTGCGGGAGGAGAGCAAGAGACCCAGTACTTC.

In its sample, this clone was seen a few times. V and J are TRBV9 and TRBJ2-7, with 13 positions matching TRBD2. J lost 6 bases, V lost 4 bases, and 7 bases had no gene match. The CDR3 extends over 15 amino acids. Germline V gene data show CDR1 as SGDLS and CDR2 as YYNGEE. In DNA, the CDR3 is TGTGCCAGCAGCCAAGGACTAGCGGGAGAGAGCGAGCAGTACTTC. Its translation: CASSQGLAGESEQYF.

The chain links TRBV6-4 to TRBJ2-3, with TRBD1 matching over 7 bases. In germline, CDR1 is MRHNA, CDR2 SNTAGT. V was pared by 2 bases and J by 1 base, with 0 bases of the junction left unmatched. The CDR3 runs 14 residues. CDR3 loop: CASSDQGGTDTQYF. The DNA of the CDR3 is TGTGCCAGCAGTGACCAGGGGGGCACAGATACGCAGTATTTT.

The sample holds one count of this clone. This rearrangement joins TRBV10-1 to TRBJ1-1; the D is unclear. CDR1 WNHNN and CDR2 SYGVQD come from the germline V gene (reference sequence). Deletions cut 3 bases from V and 5 bases from J, with 7 bases between. This CDR3 spans 12 amino acids. Written as DNA, the CDR3 is TGCGCCAGCAGTGATGGGCAAACTGAAGCTTTCTTT. Protein sequence: CASSDGQTEAFF.

The rearrangement uses TRBV29-1 and TRBJ1-2; D possibly corresponds to TRBD1 (6 bases). This CDR3 has 13 amino acids. V was trimmed by 6 bases and J by 1 base, leaving 12 bases between them. CDR1 and CDR2 (germline): SQVTM, ANQGSEA. CDR3 sequence (DNA): TGCAGCGTCGAGGGACACCTTAACTATGGCTACACCTTC. Its protein is CSVEGHLNYGYTF.

The V and J genes are TRBV5-1 and TRBJ2-7; a possible D gene is TRBD1 (6 bases). Germline values: CDR1 SGHRS, CDR2 YFSETQ. There are 14 residues in the CDR3. The germline V and J ends were trimmed by 2 bases and 3 bases, with 12 bases remaining between them. Here the CDR3 reads CASSLGDRHYEQYF. Written as DNA, the CDR3 is TGCGCCAGCAGCTTAGGCGACAGGCACTACGAGCAGTACTTC.

The V and J genes are TRBV27 and TRBJ2-1; perhaps TRBD2 as D (6 bases). Trimming pared 8 bases from V and 0 bases from J, leaving 8 bases between. The CDR3 totals 13 residues. CDR1 MNHEY and CDR2 SMNVEV come from the germline V gene (reference sequence). The CDR3 DNA sequence: TGTGCCAGCTGGAGGGCCTCCTACAATGAGCAGTTCTTC. As protein: CASWRASYNEQFF.

V gene TRBV11-2 combines with J gene TRBJ2-7; the D is unclear. V lost 1 base, J lost 0 bases, and 10 bases lay in between. Germline CDR1 reads SGHAT; CDR2 reads FQNNGV. This CDR3 has 15 residues. The CDR3 DNA sequence: TGTGCCAGCAGCTTAGGGCCAGAAAGCTCCTACGAGCAGTACTTC. Protein: CASSLGPESSYEQYF. The complete variable domain, with remaining parts taken from reference TRBV11-2 and TRBJ2-7, reads EAGVAQSPRYKIIEKRQSVAFWCNPISGHATLYWYQQILGQGPKLLIQFQNNGVVDDSQLPKDRFSAERLKGVDSTLKIQPAKLEDSAVYLCASSLGPESSYEQYFGPGTRLTVT.

The chain carries TRBV4-3 and TRBJ2-2; TRBD1 matches 9 bases. The CDR3 loop spans 18 amino acids. The V gene's germline CDR1 is LGHNA and CDR2 YSLEER. J lost 6 bases, V lost 0 bases, and 11 bases had no gene match. The CDR3 region is CASSQDSIQGASAGELFF. For the CDR3, the DNA is TGCGCCAGCAGCCAAGATTCGATACAGGGGGCGAGCGCCGGGGAGCTGTTTTTT.

This sequence joins TRBV6-5 and TRBJ2-3; no reliable D call. Germline V CDR1 and CDR2: MNHEY, SVGAGI. Trimming pared 7 bases from V and 0 bases from J, leaving 14 bases between. The CDR3 extends over 15 amino acids. CDR3 residues: CASTPGRSSTDTQYF. DNA of the CDR3: TGTGCCAGCACTCCTGGCCGGAGTAGCACAGATACGCAGTATTTT.

The table lists this clone with a few counts. V usage is TRBV18 and J usage is TRBJ1-1; D might be TRBD1 (5 bases). Trimming removed 2 bases at V and 10 bases at J, with 14 bases between. There are 13 residues in the CDR3. Germline V gene lookup returns CDR1 KGHSH and CDR2 LQKENI. For the CDR3, the DNA is TGTGCCAGCTCACCATTCGCTGACGGGGGAGCTTTCTTT. It encodes CASSPFADGGAFF.

The rearrangement joins TRBV13 to TRBJ1-2; 9 bases are a match to TRBD1. Germline lookup yields CDR1 PRHDT and CDR2 FYEKMQ (reference sequence). V gave up 5 bases and J gave up 7 bases; unmatched junction bases: 8. The CDR3 consists of 14 residues. CDR3 DNA sequence: TGTGCCAGCAGCAGTACAGGGGGCGTTTTTGGCTACACCTTC. It encodes CASSSTGGVFGYTF.

V is TRBV7-3 and J is TRBJ2-3; D is perhaps TRBD2 (6 bases). This CDR3 is built from 14 residues. Trimming took 5 bases from V and 0 from J, leaving 9 bases between them. The germline gives CDR1 SGHTA, CDR2 FQGTGA. CDR3 sequence (DNA): TGTGCCAGCAGCCCACGGGGGAGCACAGATACGCAGTATTTT. It specifies CASSPRGSTDTQYF.

The V call is TRBV10-3, the J call TRBJ2-5; 13 bases align to TRBD2. The CDR3 contains 18 residues. Germline V gives CDR1 ENHRY, CDR2 SYGVKD. The V and J ends lost 3 bases and 7 bases, in that order; junction bases with no gene match: 14. For the CDR3, the DNA is TGTGCCATCAGTGATTCGCAGGGACTAGCGGGGAAAGCGGGGACCCAGTACTTC. As protein: CAISDSQGLAGKAGTQYF.

The rearrangement uses TRBV19 and TRBJ2-3, with D tentatively TRBD1 (6 bases). The CDR3 is made up of 15 amino acids. CDR1 and CDR2 (germline): LNHDA, SQIVND (reference sequence). Trimming stripped 2 bases from V and 5 bases from J, with 14 bases between. CDR3 protein: CASSIMTGLEDTQYF. CDR3 DNA sequence: TGTGCCAGTAGTATAATGACAGGTTTGGAAGATACGCAGTATTTT.

In its sample, this clone was seen once. The V gene is TRBV28, the J gene TRBJ1-1, with 8 bases that match TRBD1. Germline V gene sequence: CDR1 MDHEN, CDR2 SYDVKM. V gave up 4 bases and J gave up 2 bases; unmatched junction bases: 6. This CDR3 is 15 amino acids long. CDR3 protein: CASSSLTGVNTEAFF. CDR3 nucleotide sequence: TGTGCCAGCAGTTCCCTGACAGGGGTTAACACTGAAGCTTTCTTT. The entire variable domain, with the rest obtained from reference TRBV28 and TRBJ1-1, is as follows: DVKVTQSSRYLVKRTGEKVFLECVQDMDHENMFWYRQDPGLGLRLIYFSYDVKMKEKGDIPEGYSVSREKKERFSLILESASTNQTSMYLCASSSLTGVNTEAFFGQGTRLTVV.

The chain recombines TRBV10-3 with TRBJ2-7; 12 nucleotides line up with TRBD2. CDR1 ENHRY and CDR2 SYGVKD come from the germline V gene. The CDR3 is 15 residues long. V was pared by 10 bases and J by 0 bases, with 7 bases of the junction left unmatched. DNA of the CDR3: TGTGCCACGTTATCGACTAGCGGGAGCTCCTACGAGCAGTACTTC. Translating gives CATLSTSGSSYEQYF.

The chain couples TRBV4-3 to TRBJ1-6, with D possibly matching TRBD1 (5 bases). Germline values: CDR1 LGHNA, CDR2 YSLEER. The V end lost 1 base, the J end lost 7 bases, and 11 bases lay between the germline ends. CDR3 length equals 15 residues. CDR3 protein: CASSQGKQENSPLHF. The CDR3 nucleotides read TGCGCCAGCAGCCAAGGGAAACAGGAAAATTCACCCCTCCACTTT.

This chain joins TRBV5-1 and TRBJ2-1; 14 nucleotides line up with TRBD2. The CDR3 extends over 16 amino acids. Germline CDR1 is SGHRS and CDR2 is YFSETQ. V dropped 4 bases and J dropped 9; count of bases not matched to a gene: 9. The CDR3 region has the DNA TGCGCCAGCAGCATCCCCGGGACTAGCGGGAGAGGTGAGCAGTTCTTC. Amino acid sequence: CASSIPGTSGRGEQFF.